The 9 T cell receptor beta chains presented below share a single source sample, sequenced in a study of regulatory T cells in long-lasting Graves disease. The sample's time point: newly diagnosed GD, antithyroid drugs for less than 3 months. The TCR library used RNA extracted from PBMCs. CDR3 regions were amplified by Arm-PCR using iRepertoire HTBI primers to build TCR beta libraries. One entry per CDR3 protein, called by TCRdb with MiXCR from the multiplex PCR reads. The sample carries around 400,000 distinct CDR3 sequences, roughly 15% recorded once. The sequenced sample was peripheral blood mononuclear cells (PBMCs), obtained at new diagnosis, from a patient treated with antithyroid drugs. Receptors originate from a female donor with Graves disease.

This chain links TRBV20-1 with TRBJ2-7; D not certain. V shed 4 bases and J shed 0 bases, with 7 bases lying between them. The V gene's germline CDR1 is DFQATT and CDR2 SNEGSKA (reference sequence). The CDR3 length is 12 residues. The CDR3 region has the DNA TGCAGTGCTACCGGGCCCTCCTACGAGCAGTACTTC. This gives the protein CSATGPSYEQYF.

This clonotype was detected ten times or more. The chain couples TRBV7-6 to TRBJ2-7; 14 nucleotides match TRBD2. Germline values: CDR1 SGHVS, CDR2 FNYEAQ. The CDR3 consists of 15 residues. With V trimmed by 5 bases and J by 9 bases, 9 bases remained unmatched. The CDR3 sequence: CASSPGLAGGSGQYF. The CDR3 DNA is TGTGCCAGCAGCCCAGGACTAGCGGGGGGCTCTGGGCAGTACTTC.

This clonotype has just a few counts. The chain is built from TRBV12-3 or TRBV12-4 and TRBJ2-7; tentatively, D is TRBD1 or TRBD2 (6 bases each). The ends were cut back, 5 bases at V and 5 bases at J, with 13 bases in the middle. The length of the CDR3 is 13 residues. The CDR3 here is CASSQGTPNEQYF. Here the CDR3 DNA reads TGTGCCAGCAGTCAGGGGACTCCAAACGAGCAGTACTTC.

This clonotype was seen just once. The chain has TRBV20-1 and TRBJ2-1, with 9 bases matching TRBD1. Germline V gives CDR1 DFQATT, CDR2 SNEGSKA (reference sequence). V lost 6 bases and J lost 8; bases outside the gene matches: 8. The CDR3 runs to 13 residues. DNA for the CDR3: TGCAGTGCCGCCACACAGGGGGCCTATGAGCAGTTCTTC. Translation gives CSAATQGAYEQFF.

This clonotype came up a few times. As DNA, the CDR3 is TGTGCCAGCCGGCAGACGTCAGATACGCAGTATTTT. Its protein is CASRQTSDTQYF. The chain uses TRBV12-3 or TRBV12-4 and TRBJ2-3; D uncertain. V dropped 8 bases and J dropped 4 bases, with 10 bases sitting between them. CDR3 length: 12 residues.

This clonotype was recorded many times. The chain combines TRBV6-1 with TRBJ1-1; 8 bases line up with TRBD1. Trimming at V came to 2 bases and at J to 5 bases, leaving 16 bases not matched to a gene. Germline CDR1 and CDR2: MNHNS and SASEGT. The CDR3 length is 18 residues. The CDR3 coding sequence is TGTGCCAGCAGTGAAAACTACGGGGGACAGGAACCGCGGACTGAAGCTTTCTTT. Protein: CASSENYGGQEPRTEAFF.

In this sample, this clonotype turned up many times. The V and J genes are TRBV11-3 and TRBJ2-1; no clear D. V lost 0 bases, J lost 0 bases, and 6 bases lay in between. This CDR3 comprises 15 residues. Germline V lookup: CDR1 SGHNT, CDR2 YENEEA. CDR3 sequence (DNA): TGTGCCAGCAGCTTAGATCTTAGCTCCTACAATGAGCAGTTCTTC. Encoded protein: CASSLDLSSYNEQFF.

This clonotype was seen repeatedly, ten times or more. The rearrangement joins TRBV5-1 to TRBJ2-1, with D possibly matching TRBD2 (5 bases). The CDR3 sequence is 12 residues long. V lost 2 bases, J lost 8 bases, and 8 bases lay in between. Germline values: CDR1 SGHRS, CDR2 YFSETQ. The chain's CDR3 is CASSLADDEQFF. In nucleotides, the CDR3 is TGCGCCAGCAGCTTAGCGGACGATGAGCAGTTCTTC.

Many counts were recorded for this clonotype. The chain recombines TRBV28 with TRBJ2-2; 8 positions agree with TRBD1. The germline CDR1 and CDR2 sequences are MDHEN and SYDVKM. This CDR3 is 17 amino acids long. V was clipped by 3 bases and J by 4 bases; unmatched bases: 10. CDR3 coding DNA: TGTGCCAGCAGTTTGGGGTCAGGGGGCCTCACCACCGGGGAGCTGTTTTTT. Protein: CASSLGSGGLTTGELFF. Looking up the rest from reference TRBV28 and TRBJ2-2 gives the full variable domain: DVKVTQSSRYLVKRTGEKVFLECVQDMDHENMFWYRQDPGLGLRLIYFSYDVKMKEKGDIPEGYSVSREKKERFSLILESASTNQTSMYLCASSLGSGGLTTGELFFGEGSRLTVL.